The 26 T cell receptor beta chains reported below all come from one sample, sequenced in a study of low-dose radiotherapy and immunotherapy resistance in tumors. Primers used for first-strand cDNA, a TRAV- and TRBV-specific set, covered both alpha and beta chains. TCRs were amplified for roughly 20 PCR cycles with a constant-region primer and V-primer adapter. TCRdb re-called the reads with MiXCR, one entry per CDR3 protein. The data contain about 6,200 distinct CDR3 sequences, 80% to 85% of them seen just once; the ten biggest clones take up over 4.5%. The receptors originated from a human donor with advanced metastatic prostate, ovarian, gallbladder or colorectal cancer (not recorded which). This table probably holds off-target reads from a library built for another chain.

The rearrangement links TRBV5-6 to TRBJ2-7, with D maybe TRBD2 (6 bases). Trimming took off 3 bases at V and 6 bases at J, with 13 bases between the two ends. This CDR3 is 13 amino acids long. The germline gives CDR1 SGHDT, CDR2 YYEEEE. The CDR3 DNA follows: TGTGCCAGCAGCTGGGACTTCACCCGCGAGCAGTACTTC. Residues: CASSWDFTREQYF.

The chain recombines TRBV6-5 with TRBJ2-5; a possible D gene is TRBD2 (5 bases). CDR3 size: 15 residues. Trimming shortened V by 0 bases and J by 4 bases, and 12 bases separated the two germline ends. Germline V gene data show CDR1 as MNHEY and CDR2 as SVGAGI. CDR3 in DNA: TGTGCCAGCAGTTACTCGATACTGGCGGGAGAGACCCAGTACTTC. Translated: CASSYSILAGETQYF.

This clonotype has more than one count but fewer than ten. The chain combines TRBV24-1 with TRBJ2-1; TRBD1 matches 10 bases. The CDR3 spans 18 residues. Germline trimming cut 5 bases from V and 0 bases from J; bases unmatched to any gene: 9. Germline CDR1 and CDR2: KGHDR and SFDVKD. Here the CDR3 DNA reads TGTGCCACCAGTGGCGGGACAGGGGCTTGGAGCTCCTACAATGAGCAGTTCTTC. Translation: CATSGGTGAWSSYNEQFF.

The chain employs TRBV7-2 and TRBJ1-3; 10 bases are a match to TRBD1. Trimming took 6 bases from V and 2 from J; bases not matched to a gene: 10. Germline assignment: CDR1 SGHTA and CDR2 FQGNSA. This CDR3 contains 17 residues. CDR3 in amino acids: CASSRAGTGDPGNTIYF. The CDR3 nucleotides read TGTGCCAGCAGTCGTGCCGGGACAGGGGATCCTGGAAACACCATATATTTT. Based on the CDR3 plus reference TRBV7-2 and TRBJ1-3, the full variable domain is GAGVSQSPSNKVTEKGKDVELRCDPISGHTALYWYRQSLGQGLEFLIYFQGNSAPDKSGLPSDRFSAERTGGSVSTLTIQRTQQEDSAVYLCASSRAGTGDPGNTIYFGEGSWLTVV.

This chain connects TRBV27 to TRBJ2-1, with TRBD2 matching 10 bases. V shed 4 bases and J 7 bases; nucleotides not matched to a gene: 1. The germline V gene encodes CDR1 MNHEY and CDR2 SMNVEV (reference sequence). The CDR3 sequence is 13 residues long. This CDR3 is CASSSAGGNEQFF. The CDR3, as DNA: TGTGCCAGCAGTTCAGCGGGAGGGAATGAGCAGTTCTTC.

The rearrangement links TRBV6-1 to TRBJ2-1; weak D call: TRBD1 (6 bases). V was shortened by 4 bases and J by 3 bases, with 7 bases between the two germline ends. The CDR3 spans 13 residues. Germline CDR1 reads MNHNS; CDR2 reads SASEGT. The CDR3 DNA reads TGTGCCAGCAGTGTGGACAGCTACAATGAGCAGTTCTTC. Protein sequence: CASSVDSYNEQFF.

The chain recombines TRBV12-3 or TRBV12-4 with TRBJ2-1, with D tentatively TRBD1 (7 bases). The CDR3 runs 15 residues. V lost 4 bases and J lost 6, with 16 bases in between. CDR3 coding DNA: TGTGCCAGCAGTTCGACAGGGAGGCTGATCAATGAGCAGTTCTTC. The encoded protein is CASSSTGRLINEQFF.

This chain connects TRBV5-1 to TRBJ2-7, with D possibly matching TRBD1 (5 bases). The CDR3 length is 14 residues. V was shortened by 0 bases and J by 2 bases, with 9 bases between the two germline ends. Germline CDR1 is SGHRS and CDR2 is YFSETQ. Here the CDR3 reads CASSLEGRAYEQYF. The CDR3 bases are TGCGCCAGCAGCTTGGAGGGCAGGGCCTACGAGCAGTACTTC.

The V call is TRBV19, the J call TRBJ1-1; D perhaps matches TRBD1 (5 bases). CDR1 is LNHDA and CDR2 is SQIVND in the germline V gene (reference sequence). With 0 bases removed from V and 5 bases from J, the gap between germline ends came to 7 bases. The CDR3 covers 13 residues. DNA of the CDR3: TGTGCCAGTAGTATAGAGCGGGGGACTGAAGCTTTCTTT. Translated, it gives CASSIERGTEAFF.

The chain couples TRBV29-1 to TRBJ2-7; TRBD1 matches at 10 bases. The V and J ends lost 3 bases and 9 bases, in that order; junction bases with no gene match: 8. The germline CDR1 and CDR2 sequences are SQVTM and ANQGSEA. The CDR3 totals 13 residues. For the CDR3, the DNA is TGCAGCGTTGATGGGGGACAGGGGAAGCGGCAGTACTTC. Protein product: CSVDGGQGKRQYF.

In this sample, this clonotype turned up once. CDR3: CASSQGDRAGELFF. CDR3 coding DNA: TGTGCCAGCAGCCAAGGGGACAGGGCCGGGGAGCTGTTTTTT. This rearrangement joins TRBV4-2 to TRBJ2-2, with 9 bases that match TRBD1. Germline-derived CDR1 and CDR2 are LGHNA and YNFKEQ. The CDR3 is made up of 14 amino acids. V shed 1 base and J 6 bases; nucleotides not matched to a gene: 0.

The chain recombines TRBV12-3 or TRBV12-4 with TRBJ1-4, with D unclear. Deletions cut 3 bases from V and 4 bases from J, with 6 bases between. This CDR3 has 13 residues. CDR3 coding DNA: TGTGCCAGCAGTTTTCAGTTTAATGAAAAACTGTTTTTT. It encodes CASSFQFNEKLFF.

This chain links TRBV6-6 with TRBJ1-5, with 11 bases aligning to TRBD1. The junction had 11 bases not matched to a gene; V was cut back by 6 bases and J by 7 bases. CDR3 length: 16 residues. CDR1 is MNHNY and CDR2 is SVGAGI in the germline V gene (reference sequence). This CDR3 is CASSTGTGGGGQPQHF. Written as DNA, the CDR3 is TGTGCCAGCAGCACTGGGACAGGGGGAGGCGGCCAGCCCCAGCATTTT.

This chain connects TRBV3-1 to TRBJ2-7; 15 positions match TRBD2. The junction had 3 bases not matched to a gene; V was cut back by 6 bases and J by 3 bases. CDR3 length equals 15 residues. Germline assignment: CDR1 LGHDT and CDR2 YNNKEL (reference sequence). The CDR3 is CASRGLAGGHYEQYF. The DNA of the CDR3 is TGTGCCAGCAGGGGACTAGCGGGAGGTCACTACGAGCAGTACTTC.

J is TRBJ2-1 and V is TRBV29-1; 8 bases line up with TRBD1. The CDR3 length is 14 residues. Germline V CDR1 and CDR2: SQVTM, ANQGSEA. Trimming at V came to 4 bases and at J to 5 bases, leaving 7 bases not matched to a gene. In nucleotides, the CDR3 is TGCAGCGTTGCTCGGCAGGGGGCGAACAATGAGCAGTTCTTC. It specifies CSVARQGANNEQFF.

This chain uses TRBV30 with TRBJ1-5, with a weak D call TRBD1 (6 bases). Trimming took off 1 base at V and 6 bases at J, with 10 bases between the two ends. Germline V CDR1 and CDR2: GTSNPN, SVGIG (reference sequence). The CDR3 extends over 13 amino acids. This CDR3 reads CAWSDREVQPQHF. The DNA of the CDR3 is TGTGCCTGGAGTGACAGGGAGGTTCAGCCCCAGCATTTT.

The table lists this clonotype with a count of one. The chain links TRBV6-5 to TRBJ2-5; 9 positions match TRBD2. CDR1 is MNHEY and CDR2 is SVGAGI in the germline V gene. This CDR3 comprises 16 residues. V shed 2 bases, J shed 3 bases, and the junction held 7 bases outside the gene matches. In DNA, the CDR3 is TGTGCCAGCAGTTACCGTGGATTAGCGGGAGAAGAGACCCAGTACTTC. Its protein product is CASSYRGLAGEETQYF.

The chain combines TRBV6-5 with TRBJ1-1, with no clear D. Germline-derived CDR1 and CDR2 are MNHEY and SVGAGI. Deletions cut 5 bases from V and 7 bases from J, with 11 bases between. CDR3 size: 12 residues. In DNA form, the CDR3 reads TGTGCCAGCAGTGGAGGGCAGAGTGAAGCTTTCTTT. Its translation: CASSGGQSEAFF.

A single count supports this clonotype. The V call is TRBV28, the J call TRBJ2-5; D not certain. The CDR3 length is 14 residues. V dropped 1 base and J dropped 0 bases, with 6 bases sitting between them. Germline CDR1 reads MDHEN; CDR2 reads SYDVKM. The CDR3 loop is CASSLFPNQETQYF. CDR3 coding DNA: TGTGCCAGCAGTTTATTTCCCAACCAAGAGACCCAGTACTTC.

The CDR3 nucleotides read TGCAGTGCAATGGGACAGATTCACTATGGCTACACCTTC. Translation: CSAMGQIHYGYTF. The chain is built from TRBV20-1 and TRBJ1-2; 7 nucleotides match TRBD1. J gave up 3 bases and V 6 bases, and 7 bases lay outside the gene matches. This CDR3 has 13 residues. Germline lookup yields CDR1 DFQATT and CDR2 SNEGSKA (reference sequence).

This clonotype was observed a single time. The genes are TRBV29-1 and TRBJ2-3; no firm D call. The CDR3 covers 10 residues. In germline, CDR1 is SQVTM, CDR2 ANQGSEA. With 3 bases removed from V and 4 bases from J, the gap between germline ends came to 2 bases. The CDR3 protein is CSVDSDTQYF. DNA of the CDR3: TGCAGCGTTGACTCAGATACGCAGTATTTT.

J is TRBJ2-1 and V is TRBV6-6; 14 nucleotides align to TRBD2. The V segment lost 6 bases and the J segment 7 bases; nucleotides outside the gene matches: 14. The CDR3 consists of 18 residues. The germline V gene has CDR1 MNHNY and CDR2 SVGAGI (reference sequence). CDR3 nucleotide sequence: TGTGCCAGCAGACGACTAGCGGGAGGGCCGCTTGACAATAATGAGCAGTTCTTC. It specifies CASRRLAGGPLDNNEQFF.

This chain joins TRBV5-4 and TRBJ2-3, with D hard to call. The germline CDR1 and CDR2 sequences are SGHNT and YYREEE (reference sequence). V was cut by 0 bases and J by 0 bases, with 5 bases left in between. The CDR3 has 14 residues. This CDR3 reads CASSLAGSTDTQYF. The CDR3 DNA reads as TGTGCCAGCAGCTTGGCCGGAAGCACAGATACGCAGTATTTT.

The V gene is TRBV20-1, the J gene TRBJ1-1; TRBD1 is a possible D gene (6 bases). Germline-derived CDR1 and CDR2 are DFQATT and SNEGSKA (reference sequence). V lost 6 bases and J 5 bases, leaving 13 bases between the germline ends. This CDR3 is 12 amino acids long. CDR3 DNA sequence: TGCAGTGCGAACAGGGCGCAGACTGAAGCTTTCTTT. Translation: CSANRAQTEAFF.

The V call is TRBV30, the J call TRBJ2-2; the D is unclear. Trimming removed 1 base from V and 8 bases from J, with 11 bases in between. This CDR3 has 13 residues. Germline CDR1 reads GTSNPN; CDR2 reads SVGIG (reference sequence). In nucleotides, the CDR3 is TGTGCCTGGAGTGAAAAAAGGCTAGGGGAGCTGTTTTTT. Residues: CAWSEKRLGELFF.

V is TRBV18 and J is TRBJ1-5, with D hard to call. V lost 2 bases and J lost 2, with 13 bases in between. The germline CDR1 and CDR2 sequences are KGHSH and LQKENI. The CDR3 is 16 residues long. The CDR3 bases are TGTGCCAGCTCACCAGACATCCAGGCGGGCAATCAGCCCCAGCATTTT. It is translated as CASSPDIQAGNQPQHF.